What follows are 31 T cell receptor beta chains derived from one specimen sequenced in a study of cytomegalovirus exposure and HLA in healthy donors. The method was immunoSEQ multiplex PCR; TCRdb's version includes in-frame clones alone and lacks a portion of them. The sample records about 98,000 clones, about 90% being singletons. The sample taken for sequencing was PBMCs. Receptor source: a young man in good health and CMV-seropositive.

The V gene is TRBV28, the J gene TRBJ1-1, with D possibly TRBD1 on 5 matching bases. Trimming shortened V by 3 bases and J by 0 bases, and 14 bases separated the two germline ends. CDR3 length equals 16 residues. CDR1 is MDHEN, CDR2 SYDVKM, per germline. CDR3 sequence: CASSLGGRTVNTEAFF. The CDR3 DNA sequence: TGTGCCAGCAGTTTGGGGGGACGGACGGTGAACACTGAAGCTTTCTTT.

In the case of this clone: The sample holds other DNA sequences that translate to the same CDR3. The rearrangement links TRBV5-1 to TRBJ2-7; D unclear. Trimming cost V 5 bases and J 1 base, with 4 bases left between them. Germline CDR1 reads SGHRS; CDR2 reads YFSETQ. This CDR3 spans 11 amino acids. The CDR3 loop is CASSSSYEQYF. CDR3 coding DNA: TGCGCCAGCAGTTCTTCCTACGAGCAGTACTTC.

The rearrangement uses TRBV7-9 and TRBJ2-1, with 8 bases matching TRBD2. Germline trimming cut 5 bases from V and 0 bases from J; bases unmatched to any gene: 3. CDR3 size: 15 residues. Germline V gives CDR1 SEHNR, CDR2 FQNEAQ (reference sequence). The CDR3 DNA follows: TGTGCCAGCAGCCCGGGGGGGCACTCCTACAATGAGCAGTTCTTC. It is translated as CASSPGGHSYNEQFF.

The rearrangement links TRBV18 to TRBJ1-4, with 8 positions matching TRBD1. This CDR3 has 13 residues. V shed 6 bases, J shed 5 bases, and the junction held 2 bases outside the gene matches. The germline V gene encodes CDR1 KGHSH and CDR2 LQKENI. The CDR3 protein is CASSGQGNEKLFF. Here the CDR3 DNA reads TGTGCCAGCTCCGGACAGGGAAATGAAAAACTGTTTTTT.

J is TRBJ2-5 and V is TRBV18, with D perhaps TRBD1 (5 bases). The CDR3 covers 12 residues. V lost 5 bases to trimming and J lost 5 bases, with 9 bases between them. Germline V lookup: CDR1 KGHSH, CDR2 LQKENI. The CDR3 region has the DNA TGTGCCAGCTCAAGGTCAGGGGAGACCCAGTACTTC. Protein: CASSRSGETQYF.

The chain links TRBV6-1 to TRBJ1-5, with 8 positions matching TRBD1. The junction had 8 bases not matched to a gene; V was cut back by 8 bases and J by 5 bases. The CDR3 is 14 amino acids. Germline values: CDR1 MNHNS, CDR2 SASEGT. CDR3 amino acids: CASSVQGAYQPQHF. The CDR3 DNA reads TGTGCCAGCTCGGTTCAGGGGGCTTATCAGCCCCAGCATTTT.

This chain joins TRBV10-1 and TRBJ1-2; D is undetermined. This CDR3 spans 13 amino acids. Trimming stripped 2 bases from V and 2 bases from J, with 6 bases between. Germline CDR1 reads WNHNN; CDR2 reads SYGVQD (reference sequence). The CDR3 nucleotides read TGCGCCAGCAGTGAGAACAGCAACTATGGCTACACCTTC. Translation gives CASSENSNYGYTF.

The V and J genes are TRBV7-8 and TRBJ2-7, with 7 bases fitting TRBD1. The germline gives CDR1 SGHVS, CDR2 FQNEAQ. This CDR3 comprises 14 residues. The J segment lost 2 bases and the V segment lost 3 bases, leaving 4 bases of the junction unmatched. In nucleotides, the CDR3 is TGTGCCAGCAGCTTGTCACAGGGGACCTACGAGCAGTACTTC. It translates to CASSLSQGTYEQYF.

The DNA of the CDR3 is TGTGCCAGCAGACCGGGACAGGGATTAATGGGCTCCTACAATGAGCAGTTCTTC. Amino acid sequence: CASRPGQGLMGSYNEQFF. This rearrangement joins TRBV2 to TRBJ2-1, with 9 bases that match TRBD1. Germline-derived CDR1 and CDR2 are SNHLY and FYNNEI. There are 18 residues in the CDR3. V was clipped by 6 bases and J by 0 bases; unmatched bases: 12.

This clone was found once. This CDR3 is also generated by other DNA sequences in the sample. CDR3 sequence: CASSLGGGTDTQYF. The CDR3 DNA reads as TGCGCCAGCAGCTTGGGCGGGGGGACAGATACGCAGTATTTT. V and J are TRBV5-1 and TRBJ2-3; 8 bases align to TRBD2. The germline CDR1 and CDR2 sequences are SGHRS and YFSETQ. The CDR3 is 14 residues long. V dropped 0 bases and J dropped 3; count of bases not matched to a gene: 0.

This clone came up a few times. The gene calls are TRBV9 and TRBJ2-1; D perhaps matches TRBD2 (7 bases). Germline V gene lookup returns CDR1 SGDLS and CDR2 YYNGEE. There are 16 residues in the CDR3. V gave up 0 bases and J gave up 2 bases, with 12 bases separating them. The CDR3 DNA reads TGTGCCAGCAGCGTAGGAGGGGGGGATGCCTACAATGAGCAGTTCTTC. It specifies CASSVGGGDAYNEQFF.

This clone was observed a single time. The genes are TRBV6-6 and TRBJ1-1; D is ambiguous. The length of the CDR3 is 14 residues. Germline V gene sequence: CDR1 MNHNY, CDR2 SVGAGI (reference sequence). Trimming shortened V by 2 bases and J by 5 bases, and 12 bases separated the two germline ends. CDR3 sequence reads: CASSYPESGTEAFF. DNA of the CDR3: TGTGCCAGCAGTTACCCCGAGTCGGGGACTGAAGCTTTCTTT.

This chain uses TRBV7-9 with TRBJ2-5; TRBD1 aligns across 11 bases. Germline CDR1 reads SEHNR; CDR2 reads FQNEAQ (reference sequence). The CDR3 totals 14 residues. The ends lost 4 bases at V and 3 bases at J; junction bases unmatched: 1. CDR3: CASSWTGGEETQYF. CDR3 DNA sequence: TGTGCCAGCAGCTGGACAGGGGGCGAAGAGACCCAGTACTTC.

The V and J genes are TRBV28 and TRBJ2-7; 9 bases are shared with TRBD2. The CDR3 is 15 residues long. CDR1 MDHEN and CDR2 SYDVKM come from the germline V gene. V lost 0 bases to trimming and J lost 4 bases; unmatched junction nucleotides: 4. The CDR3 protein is CASSLWLAGAYEQYF. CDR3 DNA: TGTGCCAGCAGTTTATGGTTAGCGGGAGCGTACGAGCAGTACTTC.

CDR3 nucleotides: TGTGCCAGCAGGAAGGGAGCCTCTGGGGCCAACGTCCTGACTTTC. Its protein product is CASRKGASGANVLTF. The V gene is TRBV27, the J gene TRBJ2-6, with D perhaps TRBD2 (5 bases). This CDR3 has 15 amino acids. The germline gives CDR1 MNHEY, CDR2 SMNVEV (reference sequence). Trimming took 6 bases from V and 0 from J, leaving 9 bases between them.

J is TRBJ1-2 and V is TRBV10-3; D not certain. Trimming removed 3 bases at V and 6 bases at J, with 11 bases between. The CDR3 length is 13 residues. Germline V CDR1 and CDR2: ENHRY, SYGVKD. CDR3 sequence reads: CAISELQFDGYTF. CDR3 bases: TGTGCCATCAGTGAATTACAGTTCGATGGCTACACCTTC.

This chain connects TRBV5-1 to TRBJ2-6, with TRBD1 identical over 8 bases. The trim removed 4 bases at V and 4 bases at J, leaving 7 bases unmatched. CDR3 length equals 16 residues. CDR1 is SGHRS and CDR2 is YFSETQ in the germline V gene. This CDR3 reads CASSRTGYSGANVLTF. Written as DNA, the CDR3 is TGCGCCAGCAGCCGGACAGGGTACTCCGGGGCCAACGTCCTGACTTTC.

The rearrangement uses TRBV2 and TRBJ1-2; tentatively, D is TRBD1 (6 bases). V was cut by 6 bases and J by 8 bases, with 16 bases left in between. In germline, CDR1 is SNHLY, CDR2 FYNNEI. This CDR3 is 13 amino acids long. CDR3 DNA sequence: TGTGCCAGCAGATGGTCAGGGGATCCGGGCTACACCTTC. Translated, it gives CASRWSGDPGYTF.

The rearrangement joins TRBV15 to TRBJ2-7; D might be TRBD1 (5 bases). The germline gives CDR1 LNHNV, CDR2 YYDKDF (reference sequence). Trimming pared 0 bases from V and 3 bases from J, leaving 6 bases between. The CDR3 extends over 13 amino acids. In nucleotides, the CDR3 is TGTGCCACCAGCAGAGATCAGGGCTACGAGCAGTACTTC. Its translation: CATSRDQGYEQYF.

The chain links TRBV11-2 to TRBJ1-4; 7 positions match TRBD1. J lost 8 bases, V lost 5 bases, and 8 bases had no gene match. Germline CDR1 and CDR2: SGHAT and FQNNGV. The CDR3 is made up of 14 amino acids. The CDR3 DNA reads TGTGCCAGCAGCCGGGACAGTTTGTACGAAAAACTGTTTTTT. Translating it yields CASSRDSLYEKLFF.

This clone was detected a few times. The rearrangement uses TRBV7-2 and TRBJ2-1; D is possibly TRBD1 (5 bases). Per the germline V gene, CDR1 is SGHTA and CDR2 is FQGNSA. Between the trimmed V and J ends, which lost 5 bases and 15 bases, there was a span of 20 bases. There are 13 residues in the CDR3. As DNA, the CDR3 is TGTGCCAGCAGCAACGGACACATCCCTCAGGGGTTCTTC. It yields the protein CASSNGHIPQGFF.

The CDR3 protein is CTSSRRPGDGGFSGELFF. The CDR3 bases are TGCACCAGCAGCCGAAGGCCTGGGGACGGGGGTTTCTCCGGGGAGCTGTTTTTT. The gene calls are TRBV1 and TRBJ2-2; the DNA was not compared with TRBD2, the D call given in the table. TRBV1 is deemed a pseudogene. This CDR3 is built from 18 residues.

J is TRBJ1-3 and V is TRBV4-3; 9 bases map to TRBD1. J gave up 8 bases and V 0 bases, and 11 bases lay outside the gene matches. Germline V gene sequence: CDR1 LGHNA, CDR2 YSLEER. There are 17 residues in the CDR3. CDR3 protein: CASSQDTPGQGTHTIYF. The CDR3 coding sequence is TGCGCCAGCAGCCAAGATACTCCGGGACAGGGAACACACACCATATATTTT.

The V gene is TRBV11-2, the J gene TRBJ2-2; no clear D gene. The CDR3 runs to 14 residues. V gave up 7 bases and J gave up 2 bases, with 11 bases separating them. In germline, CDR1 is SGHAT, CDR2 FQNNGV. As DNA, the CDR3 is TGTGCCAGCAAAATTATACTAAACACCGGGGAGCTGTTTTTT. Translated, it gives CASKIILNTGELFF.

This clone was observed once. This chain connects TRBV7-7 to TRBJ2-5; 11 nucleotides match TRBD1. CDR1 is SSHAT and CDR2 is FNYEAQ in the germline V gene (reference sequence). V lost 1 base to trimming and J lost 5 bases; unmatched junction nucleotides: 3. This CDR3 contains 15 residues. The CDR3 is CASSLGTGGVETQYF. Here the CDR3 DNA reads TGTGCCAGCAGCTTAGGGACAGGGGGCGTGGAGACCCAGTACTTC.

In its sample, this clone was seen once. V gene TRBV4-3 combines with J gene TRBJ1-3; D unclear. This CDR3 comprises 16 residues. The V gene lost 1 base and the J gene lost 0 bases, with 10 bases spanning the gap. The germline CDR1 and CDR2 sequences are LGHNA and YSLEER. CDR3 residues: CASSQVRAFSGNTIYF. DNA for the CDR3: TGCGCCAGCAGCCAAGTAAGAGCCTTCTCTGGAAACACCATATATTTT.

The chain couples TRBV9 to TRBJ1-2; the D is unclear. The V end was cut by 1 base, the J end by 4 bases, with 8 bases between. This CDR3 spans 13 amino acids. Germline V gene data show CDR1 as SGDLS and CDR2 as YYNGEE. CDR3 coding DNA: TGTGCCAGCAGCGTACCGGGAGGCTATGGCTACACCTTC. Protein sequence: CASSVPGGYGYTF. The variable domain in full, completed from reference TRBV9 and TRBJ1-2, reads DSGVTQTPKHLITATGQRVTLRCSPRSGDLSVYWYQQSLDQGLQFLIQYYNGEERAKGNILERFSAQQFPDLHSELNLSSLELGDSALYFCASSVPGGYGYTFGSGTRLTVV.

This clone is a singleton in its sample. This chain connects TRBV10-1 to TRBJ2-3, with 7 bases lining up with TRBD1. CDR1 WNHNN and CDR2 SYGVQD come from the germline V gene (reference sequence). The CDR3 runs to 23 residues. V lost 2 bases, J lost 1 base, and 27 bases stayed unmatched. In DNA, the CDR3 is TGCGCCAGCAGTGAGCTCATAGCTATTATGGGACAGCACCGCCCTTATGGCACAGATACGCAGTATTTT. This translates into CASSELIAIMGQHRPYGTDTQYF.

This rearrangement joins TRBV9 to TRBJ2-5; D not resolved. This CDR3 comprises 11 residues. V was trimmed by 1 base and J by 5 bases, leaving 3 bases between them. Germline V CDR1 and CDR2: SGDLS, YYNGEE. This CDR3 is CASSVQETQYF. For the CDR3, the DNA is TGTGCCAGCAGCGTACAGGAGACCCAGTACTTC.

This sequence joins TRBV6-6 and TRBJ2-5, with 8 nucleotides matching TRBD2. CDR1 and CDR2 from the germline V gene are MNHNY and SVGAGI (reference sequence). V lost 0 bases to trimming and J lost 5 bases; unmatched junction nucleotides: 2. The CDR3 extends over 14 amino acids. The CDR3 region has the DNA TGTGCCAGCAGTTACTCGGGCGGGGGGGAGACCCAGTACTTC. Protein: CASSYSGGGETQYF.

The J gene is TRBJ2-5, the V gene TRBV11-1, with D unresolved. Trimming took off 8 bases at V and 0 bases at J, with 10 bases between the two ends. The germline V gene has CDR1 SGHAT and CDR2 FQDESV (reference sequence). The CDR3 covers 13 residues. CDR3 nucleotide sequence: TGTGCCAGCTGCCTTCGGTACCAAGAGACCCAGTACTTC. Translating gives CASCLRYQETQYF.